This T cell receptor (beta chain) comes out of a study of blood T cell repertoires in COVID-19. In its sample, this clone was seen a few times. V was pared by 4 bases and J by 5 bases, with 7 bases of the junction left unmatched. Germline assignment: CDR1 SEHNR and CDR2 FQNEAQ (reference sequence). This CDR3 is built from 16 residues. Here immunoSEQ multiplex PCR was the method, and the copy in TCRdb shows in-frame clones only, minus some. Of tens of thousands of clones listed, under 80% are singletons. The receptor's source is a human donor in a cohort sampled during active COVID-19. Input material: peripheral blood. The chain combines TRBV7-9 with TRBJ2-2, with TRBD1 matching over 10 bases. The CDR3 nucleotides are TGTGCCAGCAGCTGGTACCCGGGACAGGGGACCGGGGAGCTGTTTTTT. Protein: CASSWYPGQGTGELFF.